This T cell receptor (beta chain) derives from a study of PD-1 blockade in classical Hodgkin lymphoma (dated by TCRdb to 2020 to 2022). For context, the study as a whole: Nivolumab dosing was 3 mg/kg intravenously every 2 weeks, continuing until either disease progression or unacceptable toxicity. A peripheral blood immune signature of response to PD-1 blockade in classical Hodgkin lymphoma was defined using TCR beta sequencing and CyTOF. Beyond this particular receptor, the publication reports: The study covered only a single clinical trial cohort, and the causes of the repertoire differences, possibly disease activity or prior therapy, were still not defined. Diversity was lower in patients who began nivolumab less than 1 year after ASCT, so these patients were left out of later analyses to avoid confounding by immune reconstitution. Baseline TCR diversity was reported to be lower in newly diagnosed patients than in healthy donors and to be lower still in relapsed/refractory patients. By C4D1, a significant rise was seen in CD4+ TCR diversity but not in CD8+ TCR diversity (p=0.0027 vs p=0.16), and the rise was most apparent among complete responders (p=0.02). Trial patients with a complete response had baseline diversity similar to that of newly diagnosed patients, while partial responders and progressors had significantly lower diversity.

Concerning this clone: Its antigen remains undetermined. No per-base quality is available; no much larger clone lies one base away.

The intended sense of this specimen's time point label: cycle 1 day 1 (C1D1), immediately before nivolumab initiation. Every trial patient had relapsed following autologous stem cell transplantation, and prior brentuximab vedotin exposure was what differed among cohorts A, B and C. The trial cohort was composed of approximately 60 patients with relapsed/refractory classical Hodgkin lymphoma, for whom complete response, partial response or progressive disease was recorded as best overall response. Trial patients were treated with single-agent nivolumab in the multi-cohort phase II CheckMate 205 trial. An independent review committee assessed best overall response by applying the 2007 International Working Group response criteria. Trial PBMCs were collected immediately before nivolumab initiation (C1D1) and during therapy at cycle 2 day 1 and cycle 4 day 1. Peripheral blood was collected in 8 mL Vacutainer Cell Preparation Tubes, from which PBMCs were isolated by centrifugation and then cryopreserved.

Genomic DNA was extracted with the Qiagen DNeasy kit from unsorted PBMCs and from negatively selected CD4+ and CD8+ fractions. Using primers that anneal to V and J segments, immunoSEQ multiplex PCR amplified the TCR beta CDR3 regions. A synthetic immune receptor repertoire was used to minimize amplification bias, and remaining bias was computationally removed after sequencing. Turning to the authors' computational methods: Repertoire diversity was quantified as the Shannon entropy index using custom Python scripts. The unsorted, CD4+ and CD8+ repertoires were each analyzed separately, with the exception of combined analyses, where CD4+ and CD8+ sequences were merged in silico. Clonal expansion was defined as at least a 2-fold frequency increase after treatment relative to C1D1, with a pseudocount of 0.5 for undetected baseline clones. Clones with 0 or 1 copy at C1D1 were defined as singleton clones, while clones with 2 or more copies were defined as non-singleton clones. By matching protein sequences in sorted samples from the same patient, clones expanded in unsorted samples were annotated as CD4+, CD8+ or unknown. Diversity changes from C1D1 to C4D1 were tested in paired samples using Wilcoxon tests. TCRdb obtained this table from immuneACCESS and retained in-frame rearrangements with V and J assigned. These tables miss some clones; where compared with another copy, unresolved V genes account for less than half of the shortfall, and the remainder is unexplained. For V, J and clone size, that table is used; D and trimming come from the DNA. Within this sample are approximately 12,000 clones, with about 90% of them counted one time only. The ten largest clonotypes hold roughly 22% of the sample.

The sample was peripheral blood mononuclear cells (PBMCs), taken at baseline. The receptor comes from a human donor with classical Hodgkin lymphoma.

CDR3 region: CASNTGTGDYNEQFF. The DNA sequence reads TGTGCCAGCAACACGGGGACAGGGGATTACAATGAGCAGTTCTTC. The chain links TRBV5-4 with TRBJ2-1, and TRBD1 matches 10 of the central bases. The CDR3, from cysteine to phenylalanine, totals 15 residues. Here the CDR3 DNA is all that survives: 45 bases in frame from base 1. CDR1 and CDR2, looked up from the germline V gene (reference sequence), are SGHNT and YYREEE. V is pruned by 6 bases and J by 4 bases, leaving 7 bases of the junction without a gene match.